The 16 T cell receptor beta chains given below trace back to one sample, sequenced in a study of memory CD4+ T cells and cytomegalovirus serostatus. The sort gate was single viable CD3+CD4+CD8-CD45RO+ cells for memory CD4+ T cells. TCRdb keeps only in-frame clones here, not all; method: immunoSEQ multiplex PCR. This sample has about 56,000 clones, with around 76% found just once. Sample: memory CD4+ T cells from blood. The receptors stem from an adult in good health and CMV-seronegative.

The V call is TRBV10-3, the J call TRBJ2-7, with TRBD1 identical over 9 bases. The V gene end was trimmed by 8 bases and the J gene end by 4 bases; junction bases not matched to a gene: 6. Looked up from germline, CDR1 is ENHRY and CDR2 is SYGVKD. The CDR3 has 13 residues. CDR3: CAIRWDREYEQYF. CDR3 in DNA: TGTGCCATCCGATGGGACAGGGAATACGAGCAGTACTTC.

The J gene is TRBJ1-1, the V gene TRBV9, with TRBD1 as a possible D gene (5 bases). The CDR3 length is 13 residues. Germline V gives CDR1 SGDLS, CDR2 YYNGEE. Trimming left V 1 base short and J 5 bases short, with 9 bases between. The CDR3 DNA is TGTGCCAGCAGCGTATACCAGGGAACTGAAGCTTTCTTT. It translates to CASSVYQGTEAFF.

The J gene is TRBJ1-6, the V gene TRBV14; tentatively, D is TRBD1 (5 bases). Trimming stripped 4 bases from V and 6 bases from J, with 10 bases between. The CDR3 contains 14 residues. Germline CDR1 SGHDN, CDR2 FVKESK. CDR3 coding DNA: TGTGCCAGCAGCCTAGTCGGGGCTAATTCACCCCTCCACTTT. Translation: CASSLVGANSPLHF.

This clone was picked up one time. This chain links TRBV18 with TRBJ1-3; 7 positions match TRBD1. V trimming: 0 bases; J trimming: 4 bases; junction bases outside the gene matches: 3. CDR1 KGHSH and CDR2 LQKENI come from the germline V gene. CDR3 length: 15 residues. The CDR3 is CASSPPPDRGNTIYF. For the CDR3, the DNA is TGTGCCAGCTCACCACCCCCGGACAGGGGAAACACCATATATTTT.

This chain uses TRBV28 with TRBJ2-7; D is unclear. V was shortened by 7 bases and J by 0 bases, with 13 bases between the two germline ends. Germline CDR1 MDHEN, CDR2 SYDVKM. This CDR3 comprises 14 residues. The CDR3 spells CASKTYLSSYEQYF. CDR3 DNA sequence: TGTGCCAGCAAAACCTATCTCAGCTCCTACGAGCAGTACTTC.

This clone was recorded a few times. This rearrangement joins TRBV18 to TRBJ1-1; D might be TRBD1 (6 bases). The CDR3 runs 12 residues. V was cut by 3 bases and J by 8 bases, with 10 bases left in between. Germline CDR1 is KGHSH and CDR2 is LQKENI. The CDR3 loop is CASSPGQSEAFF. In nucleotides, the CDR3 is TGTGCCAGCTCACCCGGACAGTCCGAAGCTTTCTTT.

The chain is built from TRBV7-9 and TRBJ1-2; D gene ambiguous. The CDR3 has 15 amino acids. Germline loops: CDR1 SEHNR, CDR2 FQNEAQ (reference sequence). V lost 2 bases and J 8 bases, leaving 18 bases between the germline ends. DNA for the CDR3: TGTGCCAGCAGCTTACAGGCCCAGATTATTAGAGGCTACACCTTC. It specifies CASSLQAQIIRGYTF.

The genes are TRBV15 and TRBJ1-4; TRBD1 is a possible D gene (5 bases). Trimming took off 9 bases at V and 2 bases at J, with 10 bases between the two ends. The CDR3 has 13 amino acids. The V gene's germline CDR1 is LNHNV and CDR2 YYDKDF (reference sequence). The CDR3 DNA reads TGTGCCACGGGGGTGAACACTAATGAAAAACTGTTTTTT. This encodes CATGVNTNEKLFF.

The chain has TRBV5-8 and TRBJ1-1, with no clear D. V was shortened by 1 base and J by 5 bases, with 12 bases between the two germline ends. Germline CDR1 is SGHTS and CDR2 is YDEGEE. The CDR3 has 14 amino acids. The CDR3 nucleotides read TGTGCCAGCAGCTTGTTTTATCGGGGAACTGAAGCTTTCTTT. This translates into CASSLFYRGTEAFF.

CDR3 nucleotide sequence: TGTGCCAGCAGTTTATTAGGGGAAACTGAAGCTTTCTTT. Its translation: CASSLLGETEAFF. The V and J genes are TRBV28 and TRBJ1-1; possibly TRBD1 for D (5 bases). Germline-derived CDR1 and CDR2 are MDHEN and SYDVKM. The CDR3 consists of 13 residues. The V end lost 1 base, the J end lost 5 bases, and 8 bases lay between the germline ends.

The V and J genes are TRBV7-3 and TRBJ2-3; 10 bases are shared with TRBD1. The length of the CDR3 is 17 residues. Unmatched junction bases numbered 9, after V lost 1 base and J lost 5 bases. Germline V gene sequence: CDR1 SGHTA, CDR2 FQGTGA. The CDR3 reads CASSLISGQGSRDTQYF. In DNA form, the CDR3 reads TGTGCCAGCAGCTTAATATCGGGACAGGGGTCGAGAGATACGCAGTATTTT.

The rearrangement uses TRBV5-1 and TRBJ1-2; 9 bases match TRBD1. The CDR3 is made up of 14 amino acids. V was pared by 0 bases and J by 6 bases, with 3 bases of the junction left unmatched. The germline gives CDR1 SGHRS, CDR2 YFSETQ. In nucleotides, the CDR3 is TGCGCCAGCAGCTTGGTGGACAGGGGCCATGGCTACACCTTC. It is translated as CASSLVDRGHGYTF.

The chain uses TRBV10-3 and TRBJ2-6; 8 nucleotides align to TRBD1. This CDR3 has 19 amino acids. Germline trimming cut 0 bases from V and 8 bases from J; bases unmatched to any gene: 15. In germline, CDR1 is ENHRY, CDR2 SYGVKD. CDR3 in DNA: TGTGCCATCAGTGAGTCGTGGACAGGGAAGGGTATTAGGACCAACGTCCTGACTTTC. Translation: CAISESWTGKGIRTNVLTF.

This clone counts as medium-sized. The chain has TRBV30 and TRBJ1-2; D is undetermined. Germline loops: CDR1 GTSNPN, CDR2 SVGIG (reference sequence). The CDR3 totals 12 residues. Trimming stripped 4 bases from V and 4 bases from J, with 10 bases between. The DNA of the CDR3 is TGTGCCTGGATGACCGGTCTCTATGGCTACACCTTC. Its protein is CAWMTGLYGYTF.

This chain connects TRBV30 to TRBJ1-6; D gene uncertain. The CDR3 extends over 12 amino acids. The V gene lost 5 bases and the J gene lost 7 bases, with 9 bases spanning the gap. Germline assignment: CDR1 GTSNPN and CDR2 SVGIG (reference sequence). In DNA, the CDR3 is TGTGCCTGGGGCGGCCAAAATTCACCCCTCCACTTT. Its protein product is CAWGGQNSPLHF.

The CDR3 sequence: CASSPQAGNTGELFF. The CDR3, as DNA: TGTGCCAGCAGTCCCCAGGCGGGGAACACCGGGGAGCTGTTTTTT. This chain connects TRBV6-6 to TRBJ2-2; D may be TRBD2 (5 bases). The germline V gene has CDR1 MNHNY and CDR2 SVGAGI (reference sequence). With 5 bases removed from V and 1 base from J, the gap between germline ends came to 11 bases. The length of the CDR3 is 15 residues.